This TCR beta chain was obtained from a study of cytomegalovirus exposure and HLA in healthy donors. This CDR3 comprises 17 residues. With 6 bases clipped from V and 5 bases from J, the junction kept 18 bases outside the gene matches. The germline V gene has CDR1 SNHLY and CDR2 FYNNEI. A multiplex PCR was run with 60 Vbeta primers and 13 Jbeta primers. Clones were read by immunoSEQ multiplex PCR, and TCRdb kept only the in-frame ones, dropping some. The sample holds about 160,000 clones, around 80% seen once. The origin of this receptor is a woman in her thirties or forties in good health and CMV-seronegative. The chain combines TRBV2 with TRBJ1-1; 7 positions match TRBD1. The specimen was PBMCs. CDR3 amino acids: CASSQMINRGLGTEAFF. The CDR3 DNA reads TGTGCCAGCAGCCAAATGATCAACAGGGGTTTAGGGACTGAAGCTTTCTTT.